This T cell receptor beta chain was documented in a study of OX40 agonist ivuxolimab in advanced cancers. Study context: Ivuxolimab, an antibody acting as an agonist of OX40 (CD134), was used to treat patients. Study-wide points: Patients who responded partially at 0.1-3.0 mg/kg showed clonal expansion ranking among the lowest. Clonal expansion was seen in CD4+ and CD8+ blood T cells by week 6 at 0.1 to 3.0 mg/kg. CD8+ T cells averaged more expanded clones than CD4+.

The table came from immunoSEQ multiplex PCR; TCRdb's copy has only in-frame clones and leaves some out. The sample records about 43,000 clones, around 84% being singletons. With V trimmed by 4 bases and J by 6 bases, 9 bases remained unmatched. The CDR3 contains 15 residues. Germline lookup yields CDR1 SGHRS and CDR2 YFSETQ. Note on this clone: The antigen remains undetermined.

V and J are TRBV5-1 and TRBJ1-2, with TRBD1 matching 10 bases. This specimen consisted of CD4+ or CD8+ T cells sorted from blood, obtained in a trial of the OX40 agonist ivuxolimab. This sequence was found in an adult with an advanced solid tumor such as melanoma, head and neck, liver or kidney cancer. The CDR3 DNA reads TGCGCCAGCAGCACCCTGGACAGGGGGACCGATGGCTACACCTTC. Residues: CASSTLDRGTDGYTF.